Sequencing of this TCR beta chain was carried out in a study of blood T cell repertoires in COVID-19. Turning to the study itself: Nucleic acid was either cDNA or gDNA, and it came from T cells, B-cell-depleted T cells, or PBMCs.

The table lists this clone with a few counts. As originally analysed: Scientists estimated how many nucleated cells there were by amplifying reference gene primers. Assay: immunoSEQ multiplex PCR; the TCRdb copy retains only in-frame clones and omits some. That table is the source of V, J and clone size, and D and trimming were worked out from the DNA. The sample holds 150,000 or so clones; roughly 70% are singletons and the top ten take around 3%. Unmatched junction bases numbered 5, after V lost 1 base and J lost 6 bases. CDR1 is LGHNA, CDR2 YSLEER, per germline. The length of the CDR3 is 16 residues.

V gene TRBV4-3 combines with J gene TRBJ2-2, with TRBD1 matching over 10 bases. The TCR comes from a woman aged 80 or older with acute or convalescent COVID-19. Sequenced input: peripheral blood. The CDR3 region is CASSQGFGQGAGELFF. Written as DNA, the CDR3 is TGCGCCAGCAGCCAAGGATTCGGACAGGGGGCCGGGGAGCTGTTTTTT.